The sample holds a few counts of the clone carrying this T cell receptor beta chain. The antigen is unknown. The repertoire was sequenced with immunoSEQ multiplex PCR; TCRdb's copy has only in-frame clones and lacks some. The table lists around 450,000 clones, more than 75% of them singletons. Germline CDR1 is SGHNT and CDR2 is YYREEE (reference sequence). V was pared by 0 bases and J by 0 bases, with 10 bases between. The CDR3 is made up of 16 amino acids. This entry is derived from a study of shared clonotypes between healthy human individuals. Broader study findings: Clonotype sharing among donors was thought likely to change with sequencing depth.

The specimen was PBMCs. The TCR was taken from a woman aged 40 to 50 in good health. Some clones in this sample may be carry-over from other donors' samples. This chain links TRBV5-4 with TRBJ1-3; D ambiguous. CDR3 amino acids: CASSLAPQVSGNTIYF. CDR3 DNA: TGTGCCAGCAGCTTGGCTCCGCAGGTCTCTGGAAACACCATATATTTT.